These T cell receptor beta chains were read from a single sample in a study of T cell changes during pregnancy in multiple sclerosis. Using immunoSEQ multiplex PCR, the repertoire was profiled, and TCRdb retains in-frame clones only, with some absent. This table has about 44,000 clones, roughly 92% appearing once. This sample comprised CD4+ T cells from peripheral blood mononuclear cells, obtained in the first trimester of pregnancy. The origin of the receptors is a female donor with multiple sclerosis, enrolled in a pregnancy study. The CDR3 runs from the conserved cysteine through the conserved F or W. D genes are given only for firm matches. The size entry is marked missing in some rows and otherwise reads once, few, many or a size class.

v_gene	d_gene	len	j_gene	abundance	CDR3nt	CDR3aa
TRBV27	-	12	TRBJ1-1	-	TGTGCCAGCAGTTTTTTTCAGGGAGAAGCTTTCTTT	CASSFFQGEAFF
TRBV7-3	-	15	TRBJ2-1	-	TGTGCCAGCAGCCGCGACAAGAGCTCCTACAATGAGCAGTTCTTC	CASSRDKSSYNEQFF
TRBV6-5	TRBD2	15	TRBJ2-1	once	TGTGCCAGTCGTAAGCGGGAGGGCTCCTACAATGAGCAGTTCTTC	CASRKREGSYNEQFF
TRBV4-2	-	19	TRBJ2-1	-	TGTGCCAGCAGCCAAGGCCCCGTTGGGAGTTACAGCTCCTACAATGAGCAGTTCTTC	CASSQGPVGSYSSYNEQFF
TRBV7-3	-	14	TRBJ1-1	once	TGTGCCAGCAGCCAAAATTTGGCGGCCACTGAAGCTTTCTTT	CASSQNLAATEAFF
TRBV10-3	TRBD1	12	TRBJ1-1	-	TGTGCCATCAGTGGCGGGACAGGGGTTTCTTTCTTT	CAISGGTGVSFF
TRBV19	TRBD1	14	TRBJ2-5	-	TGTGCCAGTAGTAGGACAGGGGGGAGAGAGACCCAGTACTTC	CASSRTGGRETQYF
TRBV25-1	TRBD1	14	TRBJ2-7	-	TGTGCCAGCAGAGGGACAGGTAAAGCTTACGAGCAGTACTTC	CASRGTGKAYEQYF
TRBV19	-	12	TRBJ1-1	-	TGTGCCAGTAGGCGGGGGAAGTTTGAAGCTTTCTTT	CASRRGKFEAFF
TRBV14	TRBD2	15	TRBJ2-7	-	TGTGCCAGCAGCCCCCTTGGGGAGGGCCGAAAAGAGCAGTACTTC	CASSPLGEGRKEQYF
TRBV9	-	17	TRBJ1-3	-	TGTGCCAGCAGCGTAGAGGGGATTGGGTTCTCTGGAAACACCATATATTTT	CASSVEGIGFSGNTIYF
TRBV19	-	14	TRBJ1-1	-	TGTGCCAGTAGTAAGTGGGGGGGAGGCCCTGAAGCTTTCTTT	CASSKWGGGPEAFF
TRBV29-1	TRBD2	15	TRBJ2-7	-	TGCAGCGTTGCGGGTTTACTAGCGGGACCCTACGAGCAGTACTTC	CSVAGLLAGPYEQYF
TRBV9	-	14	TRBJ1-1	-	TGTGCCAGCAGCTTGGGAATAGGGGGCACTGAAGCTTTCTTT	CASSLGIGGTEAFF
TRBV10-3	-	14	TRBJ2-5	-	TGTGCCATCGGCGCGGACACCGGACGGGAGACCCAGTACTTC	CAIGADTGRETQYF
TRBV28	TRBD2	18	TRBJ2-2	once	TGTGCCAGCAGTTTCACGGGACTAGCGGGAGTCAGCATCGGGGAGCTGTTTTTT	CASSFTGLAGVSIGELFF
TRBV13	-	14	TRBJ2-7	-	TGTGCCAGCAGCCGATCTGAGGCGGCTTACGAGCAGTACTTC	CASSRSEAAYEQYF
TRBV27	TRBD1	17	TRBJ1-1	-	TGTGCCAGCAGCACAAAAGGGGTAGGGGGCGGTAACACTGAAGCTTTCTTT	CASSTKGVGGGNTEAFF
TRBV5-1	-	14	TRBJ2-5	once	TGCGCCAGCAGCTTGGCATGGGGCCCCGAGACCCAGTACTTC	CASSLAWGPETQYF
TRBV2	-	14	TRBJ2-3	few	TGTGCCAGCAGTGGAAGGGGTGGGACAGATACGCAGTATTTT	CASSGRGGTDTQYF